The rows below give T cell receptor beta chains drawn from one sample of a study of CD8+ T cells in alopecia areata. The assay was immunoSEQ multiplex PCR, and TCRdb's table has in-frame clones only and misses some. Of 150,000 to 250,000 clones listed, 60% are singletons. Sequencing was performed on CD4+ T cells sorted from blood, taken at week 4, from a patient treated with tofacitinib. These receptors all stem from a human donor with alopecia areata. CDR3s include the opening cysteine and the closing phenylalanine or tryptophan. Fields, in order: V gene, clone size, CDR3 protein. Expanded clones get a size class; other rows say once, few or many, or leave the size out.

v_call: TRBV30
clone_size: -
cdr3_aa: CAWSFTGTGRYYNEQFF

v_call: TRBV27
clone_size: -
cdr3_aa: CASRGFWRGENLLHF

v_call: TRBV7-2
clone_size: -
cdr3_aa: CASSLTAEAFF

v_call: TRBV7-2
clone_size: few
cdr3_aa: CASRKGLAALGGYQETQYF

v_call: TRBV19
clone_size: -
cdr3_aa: CASTPGPGGSPLHF

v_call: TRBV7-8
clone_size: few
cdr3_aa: CASSPLVKQETQYF

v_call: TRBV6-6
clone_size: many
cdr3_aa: CASLRTASGYTF

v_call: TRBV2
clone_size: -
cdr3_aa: CASSEVGHNPRSGYTF

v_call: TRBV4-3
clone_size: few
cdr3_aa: CASSPRLGAVNTGELFF

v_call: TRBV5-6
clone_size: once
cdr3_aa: CASSYRTAYSDTQYF

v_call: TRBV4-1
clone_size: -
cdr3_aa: CASSQREGETQYF

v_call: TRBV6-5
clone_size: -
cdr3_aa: CASRRLVTDTQYF

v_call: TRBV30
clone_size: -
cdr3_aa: CAWDRGQETQYF

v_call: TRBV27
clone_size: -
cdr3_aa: CASSLTGTAQETQYF

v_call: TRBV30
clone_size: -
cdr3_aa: CASDSPGAYNEQFF

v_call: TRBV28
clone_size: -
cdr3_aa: CASSLQGAETQYF

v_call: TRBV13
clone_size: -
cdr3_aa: CASSHPYNEQFF

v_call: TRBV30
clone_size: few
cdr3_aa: CAWSRQGDTQYF

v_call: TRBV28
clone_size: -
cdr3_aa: CASSPTLLTEAFF

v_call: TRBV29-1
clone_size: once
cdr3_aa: CSALGLKQFF

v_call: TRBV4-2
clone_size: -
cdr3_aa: CTCELTGGVKNIQYF

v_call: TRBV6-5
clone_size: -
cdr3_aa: CASSSDRGYNSPLHF

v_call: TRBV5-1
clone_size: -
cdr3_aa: CASSFGPPYNEQFF

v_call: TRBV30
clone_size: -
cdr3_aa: CAWSVRVGASATEAFF

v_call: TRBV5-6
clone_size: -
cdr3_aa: CASSRTGPGGYTF

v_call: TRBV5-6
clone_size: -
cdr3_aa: CASSLPTGTSGNTIYF

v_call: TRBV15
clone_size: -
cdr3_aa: CATSRERTNYGYTF

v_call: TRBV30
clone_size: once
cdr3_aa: CAWSVLASGGADTQYF

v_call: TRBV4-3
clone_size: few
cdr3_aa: CASSQDSRTGSNIQYF

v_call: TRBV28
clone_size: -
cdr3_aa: CASSPPGQNYSPLHF

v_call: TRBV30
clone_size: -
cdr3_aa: CAWTSGGQETQYF

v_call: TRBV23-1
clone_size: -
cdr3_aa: CASSHGEGDRSYNEQFF

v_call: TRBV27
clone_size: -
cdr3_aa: CASALLAEPDQPQHF

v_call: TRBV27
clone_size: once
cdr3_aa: CASGRQGLLPQPQHF

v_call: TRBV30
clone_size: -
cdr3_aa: CAWFRSQETQYF